This is a list of T cell receptor beta chains from one sample in a study of T cell changes during pregnancy in multiple sclerosis. Produced via immunoSEQ multiplex PCR; TCRdb's table is partial and in-frame only. The repertoire holds tens of thousands of clones, around 94% seen once, with 0.6% to 0.75% in the top ten. Source: CD4+ T cells from peripheral blood mononuclear cells, taken in the first trimester of pregnancy. All receptors come from a female donor with multiple sclerosis, enrolled in a pregnancy study. Both conserved end residues are part of each CDR3. D genes are given only for firm matches. The size of a clone is reported for some rows only, either as once, few or many, or as a class for expanded clones.

cdr3_length clone_size j_call v_call d_call cdr3_aa cdr3_nt
15 . TRBJ2-1 TRBV11-3 TRBD2 CASSFRTSDVNEQFF TGTGCCAGCAGCTTTAGAACTAGCGATGTCAATGAGCAGTTCTTC
15 . TRBJ2-1 TRBV19 TRBD2 CASSMFLAAYNEQFF TGTGCCAGTAGTATGTTCCTAGCGGCCTACAATGAGCAGTTCTTC
17 . TRBJ1-6 TRBV11-2 . CASSSYRGHPGNSPLHF TGTGCCAGCAGCTCCTACCGGGGACACCCCGGTAATTCACCCCTCCACTTT
18 . TRBJ1-1 TRBV5-1 TRBD1 CASSPGTGAWNVNTEAFF TGCGCCAGCAGCCCAGGGACAGGGGCCTGGAACGTGAACACTGAAGCTTTCTTT
13 . TRBJ1-2 TRBV14 . CASSQDHNYGYTF TGTGCCAGCAGCCAAGACCATAACTATGGCTACACCTTC
13 . TRBJ1-2 TRBV2 . CASRTDSNYGYTF TGTGCCAGCCGTACAGATTCTAACTATGGCTACACCTTC
18 . TRBJ2-3 TRBV15 TRBD2 CATSRDRTSGGVESTQYF TGTGCCACCAGCAGAGATCGTACTAGCGGGGGGGTTGAGAGTACGCAGTATTTT
14 . TRBJ2-1 TRBV2 . CASSRQTKHNEQFF TGTGCCAGCAGTAGGCAGACAAAGCACAATGAGCAGTTCTTC
13 . TRBJ1-1 TRBV28 . CASSRQGQTEAFF TGTGCCAGCAGCCGGCAAGGACAGACTGAAGCTTTCTTT
15 once TRBJ2-1 TRBV9 . CASSVGSGGYNEQFF TGTGCCAGCAGCGTAGGCAGTGGGGGGTACAATGAGCAGTTCTTC
12 . TRBJ1-1 TRBV7-9 . CASSRGYTEAFF TGTGCCAGCAGCCGAGGGTACACTGAAGCTTTCTTT
15 . TRBJ2-1 TRBV2 . CASQLLGGAYNEQFF TGTGCCAGCCAACTCCTTGGGGGCGCCTACAATGAGCAGTTCTTC
19 . TRBJ2-5 TRBV10-2 . CASTRQGAILAGNQETQYF TGCGCCAGCACCCGACAGGGGGCGATACTAGCGGGGAACCAAGAGACCCAGTACTTC
13 . TRBJ1-4 TRBV18 . CATRSALNEKLFF TGTGCCACCAGGTCCGCCTTAAATGAAAAACTGTTTTTT
14 once TRBJ2-7 TRBV9 . CASSVRQDSYEQYF TGTGCCAGCAGCGTTCGACAGGACTCCTACGAGCAGTACTTC
14 . TRBJ1-3 TRBV2 . CASSEQISGNTIYF TGTGCCAGCAGTGAACAGATCTCTGGAAACACCATATATTTT
15 . TRBJ1-2 TRBV5-6 . CASSLGPQELYGYTF TGTGCCAGCAGCTTGGGCCCACAGGAACTCTATGGCTACACCTTC
12 once TRBJ1-2 TRBV11-2 . CASSFGNYGYTF TGTGCCAGCAGCTTCGGGAACTATGGCTACACCTTC
16 . TRBJ1-1 TRBV6-5 . CASSYWTPALNTEAFF TGTGCCAGCAGTTACTGGACTCCAGCTTTGAACACTGAAGCTTTCTTT
16 . TRBJ1-2 TRBV7-2 TRBD1 CASSLRPPTGVGGYTF TGTGCCAGCAGCCTAAGGCCCCCGACAGGGGTTGGAGGCTACACCTTC
18 . TRBJ2-1 TRBV5-4 TRBD2 CASSSPGWGGTTYNEQFF TGTGCCAGCAGCTCCCCCGGATGGGGGGGGACCACCTACAATGAGCAGTTCTTC
13 . TRBJ1-1 TRBV18 . CASSPISDTEAFF TGTGCCAGCTCACCAATATCAGACACTGAAGCTTTCTTT
13 . TRBJ1-1 TRBV2 . CASRPQGNTEAFF TGTGCCAGCAGACCTCAGGGGAACACTGAAGCTTTCTTT
12 . TRBJ2-7 TRBV28 . CASSLEGYEQYF TGTGCCAGCAGTTTGGAGGGCTACGAGCAGTACTTC
15 . TRBJ2-1 TRBV7-9 TRBD1 CASSPGQGARNEQFF TGTGCCAGCAGCCCGGGACAGGGCGCTCGAAATGAGCAGTTCTTC
16 . TRBJ1-2 TRBV19 . CASLGPGQTPFEGYTF TGTGCCAGTCTTGGGCCGGGACAAACACCCTTTGAAGGCTACACCTTC
11 . TRBJ2-7 TRBV28 . CASSRGYEQYF TGTGCCAGCAGTCGGGGTTACGAGCAGTACTTC
15 . TRBJ1-1 TRBV4-3 . CASSQVSGLGTEAFF TGCGCCAGCAGCCAAGTATCGGGACTGGGCACTGAAGCTTTCTTT
15 once TRBJ1-1 TRBV30 . CAWSQRGGANTEAFF TGTGCCTGGAGTCAAAGGGGAGGGGCGAACACTGAAGCTTTCTTT
16 . TRBJ2-3 TRBV6-5 TRBD1 CASSYLGQGATDTQYF TGTGCCAGCAGTTACCTCGGACAGGGGGCCACAGATACGCAGTATTTT
14 . TRBJ2-5 TRBV4-1 . CASSVIGGRETQYF TGCGCCAGCAGTGTCATCGGGGGGCGGGAGACCCAGTACTTC
11 . TRBJ2-7 TRBV20-1 . CSAGRVGEQYF TGCAGTGCCGGGCGGGTGGGGGAGCAGTACTTC
15 . TRBJ2-1 TRBV6-5 TRBD1 CASSRDSLGYNEQFF TGTGCCAGCAGTCGGGACAGCCTCGGATACAATGAGCAGTTCTTC
13 . TRBJ1-1 TRBV6-1 . CASTIQGNTEAFF TGTGCCAGCACCATACAGGGGAACACTGAAGCTTTCTTT
16 . TRBJ2-1 TRBV5-1 TRBD2 CASSLNSGGSYNEQFF TGCGCCAGCAGCTTAAATAGCGGGGGTTCATACAATGAGCAGTTCTTC
12 . TRBJ1-2 TRBV30 . CAWSLADYGYTF TGTGCCTGGAGTCTGGCGGACTATGGCTACACCTTC
16 . TRBJ2-3 TRBV15 . CATSREAAHSTDTQYF TGTGCCACCAGCAGAGAGGCGGCTCATAGCACAGATACGCAGTATTTT
13 . TRBJ2-1 TRBV7-9 . CASSLGSYNEQFF TGTGCCAGCAGCTTAGGTAGTTACAATGAGCAGTTCTTC
17 . TRBJ2-3 TRBV2 TRBD2 CASSVLFTGGRTDTQYF TGTGCCAGCAGTGTGTTGTTCACGGGGGGTCGCACAGATACGCAGTATTTT
15 once TRBJ2-5 TRBV4-1 . CASSQTQGWGEIQYF TGCGCCAGCAGCCAAACACAGGGGTGGGGGGAGATCCAGTACTTC
15 . TRBJ2-7 TRBV4-1 . CASSPSWQGTYEQYF TGCGCCAGCAGCCCCTCCTGGCAGGGTACCTACGAGCAGTACTTC
15 . TRBJ2-1 TRBV5-1 TRBD1 CASSLADRGLGEQFF TGCGCCAGCAGCTTAGCGGACAGGGGCTTAGGCGAGCAGTTCTTC
16 . TRBJ2-1 TRBV11-1 . CASSVPQAVSYNEQFF TGTGCCAGCAGCGTTCCGCAAGCGGTCTCCTACAATGAGCAGTTCTTC
12 . TRBJ2-3 TRBV29-1 TRBD1 CSVRGQTDTQYF TGCAGCGTCAGGGGGCAAACAGATACGCAGTATTTT
16 . TRBJ2-3 TRBV2 TRBD1 CASSEAWDRSTDTQYF TGTGCCAGCAGTGAAGCGTGGGACAGGTCTACAGATACGCAGTATTTT
15 . TRBJ2-1 TRBV6-4 TRBD2 CASSDAGGSYNEQFF TGTGCCAGCAGTGACGCGGGGGGCTCCTACAATGAGCAGTTCTTC
14 . TRBJ2-1 TRBV6-4 . CASSPNDFYNEQFF TGTGCCAGCAGTCCAAACGACTTCTACAATGAGCAGTTCTTC
13 . TRBJ1-2 TRBV5-1 TRBD1 CASSPDRGLGYTF TGCGCCAGCAGCCCGGACAGGGGGCTTGGCTACACCTTC
19 . TRBJ2-3 TRBV7-8 TRBD2 CASSLAFRVAGGSTDTQYF TGTGCCAGCAGCTTAGCGTTCAGGGTGGCGGGGGGGAGCACAGATACGCAGTATTTT
13 few TRBJ1-1 TRBV4-2 . CASTQRVRTEAFF TGTGCCAGCACTCAACGGGTTCGAACTGAAGCTTTCTTT